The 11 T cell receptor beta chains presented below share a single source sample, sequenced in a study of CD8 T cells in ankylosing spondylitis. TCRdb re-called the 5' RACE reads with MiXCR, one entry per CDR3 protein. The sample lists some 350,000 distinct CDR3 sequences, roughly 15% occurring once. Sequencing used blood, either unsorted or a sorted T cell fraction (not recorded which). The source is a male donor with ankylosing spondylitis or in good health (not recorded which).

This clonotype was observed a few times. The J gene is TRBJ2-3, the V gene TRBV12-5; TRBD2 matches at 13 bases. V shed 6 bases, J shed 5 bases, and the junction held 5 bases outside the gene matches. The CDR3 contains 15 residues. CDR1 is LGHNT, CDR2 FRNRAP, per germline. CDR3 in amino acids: CASGGLAGAEDTQYF. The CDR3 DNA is TGTGCTAGTGGCGGACTAGCGGGAGCTGAAGATACGCAGTATTTT.

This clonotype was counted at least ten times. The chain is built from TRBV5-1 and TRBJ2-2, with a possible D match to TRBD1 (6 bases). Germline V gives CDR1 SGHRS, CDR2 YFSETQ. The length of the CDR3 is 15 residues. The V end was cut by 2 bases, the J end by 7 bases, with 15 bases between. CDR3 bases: TGCGCCAGCAGCTTTACAGGGAAGAGGGACGGGGAGCTGTTTTTT. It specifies CASSFTGKRDGELFF.

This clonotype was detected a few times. The CDR3 spells CASSRQVSTEAFF. The CDR3 DNA sequence: TGCGCCAGCAGCCGCCAGGTGAGCACTGAAGCTTTCTTT. V gene TRBV4-1 combines with J gene TRBJ1-1; D call uncertain. The CDR3 covers 13 residues. In germline, CDR1 is MGHRA, CDR2 YSYEKL. Trimming stripped 4 bases from V and 4 bases from J, with 10 bases between.

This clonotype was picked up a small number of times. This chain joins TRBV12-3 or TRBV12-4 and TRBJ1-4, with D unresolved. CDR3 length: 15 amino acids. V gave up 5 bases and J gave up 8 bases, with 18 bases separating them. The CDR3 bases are TGTGCCAGCAGTCCCATTAACCGGGAGGAAGAAAAACTGTTTTTT. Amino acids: CASSPINREEEKLFF.

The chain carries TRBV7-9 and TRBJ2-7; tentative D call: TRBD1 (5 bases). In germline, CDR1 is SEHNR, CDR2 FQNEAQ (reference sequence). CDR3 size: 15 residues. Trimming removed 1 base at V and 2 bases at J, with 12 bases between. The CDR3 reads CASSLGGASAYEQYF. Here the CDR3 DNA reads TGTGCCAGCAGCTTAGGTGGGGCATCCGCCTACGAGCAGTACTTC.

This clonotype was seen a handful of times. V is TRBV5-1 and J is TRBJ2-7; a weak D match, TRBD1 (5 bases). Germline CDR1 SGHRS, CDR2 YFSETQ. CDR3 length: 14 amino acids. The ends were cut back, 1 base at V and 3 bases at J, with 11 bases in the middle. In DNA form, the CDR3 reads TGCGCCAGCAGCTTGACCGGACACCACTACGAGCAGTACTTC. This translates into CASSLTGHHYEQYF.

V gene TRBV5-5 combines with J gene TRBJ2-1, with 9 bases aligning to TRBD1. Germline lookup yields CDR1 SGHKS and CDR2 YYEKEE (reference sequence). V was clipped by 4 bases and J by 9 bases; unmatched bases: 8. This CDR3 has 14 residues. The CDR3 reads CASSGPGQGFEQFF. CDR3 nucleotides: TGTGCCAGCAGCGGTCCGGGACAGGGTTTTGAGCAGTTCTTC.

In DNA form, the CDR3 reads TGTGCCAGCAGTGTTACAGGGGGGGAGTATGGCTACACCTTC. Its translation is CASSVTGGEYGYTF. This chain connects TRBV6-1 to TRBJ1-2; 8 nucleotides match TRBD1. This CDR3 contains 14 residues. Germline loops: CDR1 MNHNS, CDR2 SASEGT. Losses at the gene ends were 4 bases for V and 5 bases for J; bases not matched to a gene: 6.

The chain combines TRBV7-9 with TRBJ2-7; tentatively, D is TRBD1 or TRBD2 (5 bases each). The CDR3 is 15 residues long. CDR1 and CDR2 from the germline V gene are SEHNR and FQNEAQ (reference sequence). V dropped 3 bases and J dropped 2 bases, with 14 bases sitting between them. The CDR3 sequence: CASSFGGGNAYEQYF. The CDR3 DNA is TGTGCCAGCAGCTTTGGGGGTGGTAATGCCTACGAGCAGTACTTC.

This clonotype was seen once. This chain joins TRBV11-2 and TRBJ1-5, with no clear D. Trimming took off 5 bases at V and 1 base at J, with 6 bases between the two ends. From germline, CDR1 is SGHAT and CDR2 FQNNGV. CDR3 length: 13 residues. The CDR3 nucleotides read TGTGCCAGCAGCCGTTCAAGCAATCAGCCCCAGCATTTT. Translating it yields CASSRSSNQPQHF.

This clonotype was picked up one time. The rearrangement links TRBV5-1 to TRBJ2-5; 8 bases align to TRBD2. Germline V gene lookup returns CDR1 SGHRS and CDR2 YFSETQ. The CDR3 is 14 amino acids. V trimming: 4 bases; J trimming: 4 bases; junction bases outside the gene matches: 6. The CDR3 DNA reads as TGCGCCAGCAGCCCCGGCGGGGGGCTAGAGACCCAGTACTTC. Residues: CASSPGGGLETQYF.